The text below deals with one T cell receptor (beta chain). Its target is not known. Assay: immunoSEQ multiplex PCR; the TCRdb copy retains only in-frame clones and omits some. The sample carries under 150,000 clones, 80% to 95% recorded once. Second-dose schedules of about 4 or about 12 weeks were combined. The data derive from a study of T cell responses to AZD1222 COVID-19 vaccine. The CDR3 length is 15 residues. The germline CDR1 and CDR2 sequences are SGDLS and YYNGEE. V shed 0 bases and J shed 3 bases, with 13 bases lying between them. General observations from the study: Spike-wide coverage was observed for vaccine-associated CD4 TCRs, with dominant responses at 160-218 and 743-854. The donor group comprised mostly white British people and more females; the analysis possibly underestimated clonal diversity.

The sample here was peripheral blood, taken 28 days after the second AZD1222 dose. The TCR sequence derives from an adult who received the AZD1222 COVID-19 vaccine. This sequence joins TRBV9 and TRBJ2-7, with TRBD2 as a possible D gene (6 bases). The CDR3 sequence is CASSVVPGRGYEQYF. The CDR3 DNA sequence: TGTGCCAGCAGCGTAGTCCCAGGGCGGGGCTACGAGCAGTACTTC.